This TCR beta chain was identified during a study of memory CD4+ T cells and cytomegalovirus serostatus. The study's findings and limits: CMV serostatus prediction reached median AUC about 0.95, or 0.9 with US-trained model. 67 of 164 known CMV-associated TCRbeta sequences appeared in CD4+ memory.

Assay used: immunoSEQ multiplex PCR; TCRdb lists only in-frame clones, some missing. The data contain some 53,000 clones, 60% to 80% of them singletons. Single viable CD3+CD4+CD8-CD45RO+ cells were sorted as the memory CD4+ T cells. About this clone itself: Antigen unknown.

Specimen: memory CD4+ T cells from blood. This TCR was sampled from an adult in good health and CMV-seronegative.

CDR3 residues: CASRAGGQGDTEAFF. CDR3 coding DNA: TGTGCCAGCAGGGCAGGGGGCCAAGGGGACACTGAAGCTTTCTTT. The gene calls are TRBV6-5 and TRBJ1-1; 8 nucleotides match TRBD1. V dropped 6 bases and J dropped 3; count of bases not matched to a gene: 9. The CDR3 runs 15 residues. Germline V CDR1 and CDR2: MNHEY, SVGAGI.